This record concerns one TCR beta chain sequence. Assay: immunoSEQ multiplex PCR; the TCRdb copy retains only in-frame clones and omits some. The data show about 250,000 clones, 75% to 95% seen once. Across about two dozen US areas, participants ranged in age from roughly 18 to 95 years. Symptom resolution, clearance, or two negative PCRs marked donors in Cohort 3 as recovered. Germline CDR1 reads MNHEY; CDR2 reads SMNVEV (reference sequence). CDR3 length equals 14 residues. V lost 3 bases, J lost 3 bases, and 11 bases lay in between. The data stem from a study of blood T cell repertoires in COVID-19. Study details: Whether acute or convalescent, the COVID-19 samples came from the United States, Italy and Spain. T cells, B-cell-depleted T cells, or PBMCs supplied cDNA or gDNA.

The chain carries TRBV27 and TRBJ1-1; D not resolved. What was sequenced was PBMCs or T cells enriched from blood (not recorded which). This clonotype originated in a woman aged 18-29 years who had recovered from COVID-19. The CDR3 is CASSFSDTDTEAFF. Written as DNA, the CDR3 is TGTGCCAGCAGTTTCTCTGACACGGACACTGAAGCTTTCTTT.